Presented here are 15 T cell receptor beta chains from one specimen sequenced in a study of cytomegalovirus exposure and HLA in healthy donors. PCR was performed using 60 Vbeta and 13 Jbeta primers. The table came from immunoSEQ multiplex PCR; TCRdb's copy has only in-frame clones and leaves some out. With approximately 71,000 clones in the sample, the ten largest clones hold over 3%. Sequencing was carried out using PBMCs. These receptors all come from a female donor in good health and CMV-seropositive.

The chain joins TRBV6-5 to TRBJ2-1; TRBD2 matches at 11 bases. The CDR3 runs 15 residues. Per germline, CDR1 MNHEY and CDR2 SVGAGI. V gave up 5 bases and J gave up 7 bases; unmatched junction bases: 7. For the CDR3, the DNA is TGTGCCAGCAGTCGCACTAGCGGGAGTGTTAATGAGCAGTTCTTC. Translating it yields CASSRTSGSVNEQFF.

The chain is built from TRBV18 and TRBJ2-7; D is perhaps TRBD2 (6 bases). Germline CDR1 and CDR2: KGHSH and LQKENI. The CDR3 spans 14 residues. V was pared by 3 bases and J by 7 bases, with 16 bases between. The DNA of the CDR3 is TGTGCCAGCTCACCCGGCCCTATAGCGGAAGAGCAGTACTTC. Translating gives CASSPGPIAEEQYF.

V is TRBV7-9 and J is TRBJ1-2, with unresolved D. Trimming took off 6 bases at V and 7 bases at J, with 18 bases between the two ends. The germline V gene has CDR1 SEHNR and CDR2 FQNEAQ (reference sequence). There are 14 residues in the CDR3. The CDR3 loop is CASRPGGVYGGYTF. CDR3 nucleotide sequence: TGTGCCAGCAGACCAGGCGGGGTTTACGGTGGCTACACCTTC.

The rearrangement links TRBV7-9 to TRBJ1-1; D possibly corresponds to TRBD1 (5 bases). V lost 7 bases and J 0 bases, leaving 6 bases between the germline ends. The CDR3 has 12 residues. Germline lookup yields CDR1 SEHNR and CDR2 FQNEAQ (reference sequence). The CDR3 here is CASKGVNTEAFF. The CDR3 nucleotides read TGTGCCAGCAAAGGGGTGAACACTGAAGCTTTCTTT.

CDR3: CASSFAGGGETQYF. The CDR3 DNA is TGTGCCAGCAGTTTCGCAGGGGGCGGAGAGACCCAGTACTTC. V is TRBV27 and J is TRBJ2-5; TRBD1 agrees at 8 bases. The CDR3 totals 14 residues. Trimming removed 3 bases from V and 4 bases from J; junction bases left unmatched: 4. The germline CDR1 and CDR2 sequences are MNHEY and SMNVEV (reference sequence).

The chain is built from TRBV29-1 and TRBJ1-5, with 7 bases aligning to TRBD1. V dropped 4 bases and J dropped 0; count of bases not matched to a gene: 0. The CDR3 extends over 13 amino acids. CDR1 is SQVTM and CDR2 is ANQGSEA in the germline V gene. CDR3: CSVGQGSNQPQHF. The CDR3 DNA sequence: TGCAGCGTTGGACAGGGTAGCAATCAGCCCCAGCATTTT. Looking up the rest from reference TRBV29-1 and TRBJ1-5 gives the full variable domain: SAVISQKPSRDICQRGTSLTIQCQVDSQVTMMFWYRQQPGQSLTLIATANQGSEATYESGFVIDKFPISRPNLTFSTLTVSNMSPEDSSIYLCSVGQGSNQPQHFGDGTRLSIL.

The genes are TRBV7-9 and TRBJ1-1; D is unclear. Germline V gene data show CDR1 as SEHNR and CDR2 as FQNEAQ (reference sequence). There are 11 residues in the CDR3. Trimming removed 5 bases from V and 3 bases from J, with 4 bases in between. The CDR3 coding sequence is TGTGCCAGCAGCCTGTACACTGAAGCTTTCTTT. It is translated as CASSLYTEAFF.

The rearrangement links TRBV4-3 to TRBJ1-5; no reliable D call. Trimming took off 1 base at V and 2 bases at J, with 9 bases between the two ends. The CDR3 length is 15 residues. The V gene's germline CDR1 is LGHNA and CDR2 YSLEER. CDR3 in amino acids: CASSQAHAGNQPQHF. CDR3 in DNA: TGCGCCAGCAGCCAAGCGCACGCAGGCAATCAGCCCCAGCATTTT.

The gene calls are TRBV25-1 and TRBJ2-1; 8 nucleotides align to TRBD1. This CDR3 contains 14 residues. With V trimmed by 5 bases and J by 6 bases, 6 bases remained unmatched. Germline V gene lookup returns CDR1 MGHDK and CDR2 SYGVNS. The CDR3, as DNA: TGTGCCAGCAGTATCCAGGGGGCTACCAATGAGCAGTTCTTC. Its protein is CASSIQGATNEQFF. The complete variable domain, with remaining parts taken from reference TRBV25-1 and TRBJ2-1, reads EADIYQTPRYLVIGTGKKITLECSQTMGHDKMYWYQQDPGMELHLIHYSYGVNSTEKGDLSSESTVSRIRTEHFPLTLESARPSHTSQYLCASSIQGATNEQFFGPGTRLTVL.

V gene TRBV18 combines with J gene TRBJ1-2; 10 bases are a match to TRBD1. V shed 5 bases, J shed 4 bases, and the junction held 16 bases outside the gene matches. The germline gives CDR1 KGHSH, CDR2 LQKENI. The CDR3 totals 18 residues. CDR3 sequence (DNA): TGTGCCAGCTCAGGATTTGGGACAGGGGCCACCTCCTCCTATGGCTACACCTTC. This codes for CASSGFGTGATSSYGYTF.

The chain recombines TRBV28 with TRBJ2-7; 14 positions match TRBD2. V lost 5 bases and J lost 6; bases outside the gene matches: 6. There are 15 residues in the CDR3. Germline V gene data show CDR1 as MDHEN and CDR2 as SYDVKM. The CDR3 DNA reads as TGTGCCAGCAGTCCGGGGACTAGCGGGAGATCCGAGCAGTACTTC. It is translated as CASSPGTSGRSEQYF.

The genes are TRBV5-6 and TRBJ1-5, with D perhaps matching TRBD1 (5 bases). Germline V gene sequence: CDR1 SGHDT, CDR2 YYEEEE. Trimming removed 1 base at V and 7 bases at J, with 15 bases between. The length of the CDR3 is 15 residues. The CDR3 loop is CASSLLGREVQPQHF. CDR3 sequence (DNA): TGTGCCAGCAGCTTGTTGGGCAGGGAAGTCCAGCCCCAGCATTTT.

The gene calls are TRBV6-6 and TRBJ1-3; D is perhaps TRBD1 (5 bases). The CDR3 consists of 12 residues. In germline, CDR1 is MNHNY, CDR2 SVGAGI (reference sequence). Trimming pared 6 bases from V and 8 bases from J, leaving 11 bases between. Here the CDR3 reads CASRDLGDTIYF. CDR3 nucleotide sequence: TGTGCCAGCAGGGATTTAGGGGACACCATATATTTT.

The chain couples TRBV6-1 to TRBJ1-1; 7 nucleotides align to TRBD1. With 4 bases clipped from V and 1 base from J, the junction kept 6 bases outside the gene matches. From germline, CDR1 is MNHNS and CDR2 SASEGT. The CDR3 consists of 15 residues. This chain's CDR3 is CASSGRDRKNTEAFF. DNA for the CDR3: TGTGCCAGCAGTGGCCGGGACAGAAAGAACACTGAAGCTTTCTTT.

The V gene is TRBV2, the J gene TRBJ1-6; 7 bases are a match to TRBD1. CDR1 SNHLY and CDR2 FYNNEI come from the germline V gene. CDR3 length equals 16 residues. Trimming cost V 6 bases and J 4 bases; bases outside gene matches: 9. DNA for the CDR3: TGTGCCAGCAGGGGGTACGGGACAGCTTATAATTCACCCCTCCACTTT. Amino acids: CASRGYGTAYNSPLHF.